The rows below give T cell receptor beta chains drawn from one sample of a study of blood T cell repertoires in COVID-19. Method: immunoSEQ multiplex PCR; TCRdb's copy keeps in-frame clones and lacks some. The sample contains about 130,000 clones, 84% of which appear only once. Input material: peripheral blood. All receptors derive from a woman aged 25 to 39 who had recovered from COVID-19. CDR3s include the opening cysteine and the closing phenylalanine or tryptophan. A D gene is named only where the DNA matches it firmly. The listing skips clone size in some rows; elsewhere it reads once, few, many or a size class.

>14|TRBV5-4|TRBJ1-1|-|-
CASSLKPGGTEAFF
TGTGCCAGCAGCTTGAAGCCGGGAGGGACTGAAGCTTTCTTT
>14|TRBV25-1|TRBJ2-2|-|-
CASTNTPDTGELFF
TGTGCCAGCACAAACACGCCCGACACCGGGGAGCTGTTTTTT
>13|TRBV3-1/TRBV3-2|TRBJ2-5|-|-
CASSLGYQETQYF
TGTGCCAGCAGCCTCGGTTACCAAGAGACCCAGTACTTC
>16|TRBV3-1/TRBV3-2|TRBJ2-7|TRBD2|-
CASSHGIAGASYEQYF
TGTGCCAGCAGCCATGGTATAGCGGGAGCGAGTTACGAGCAGTACTTC
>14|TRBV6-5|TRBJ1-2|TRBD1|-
CASRGDRVKGGYTF
TGTGCCAGCAGGGGGGACAGGGTGAAGGGTGGCTACACCTTC
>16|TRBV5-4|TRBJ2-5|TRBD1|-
CASSLPGTGLAETQYF
TGTGCCAGCAGCTTACCGGGGACAGGGCTAGCAGAGACCCAGTACTTC
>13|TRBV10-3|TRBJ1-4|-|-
CAIKGRDNEKLFF
TGTGCCATCAAAGGGAGGGATAATGAAAAACTGTTTTTT
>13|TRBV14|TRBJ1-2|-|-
CASSQDSRGGYTF
TGTGCCAGCAGCCAAGACAGCAGGGGTGGCTACACCTTC
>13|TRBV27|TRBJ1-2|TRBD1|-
CASSLDRDYGYTF
TGTGCCAGCAGTTTAGACAGGGACTATGGCTACACCTTC
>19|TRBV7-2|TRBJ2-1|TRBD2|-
CASSLESSGRLFSYNEQFF
TGTGCCAGCAGCTTAGAGAGTAGCGGGAGGCTCTTCTCCTACAATGAGCAGTTCTTC
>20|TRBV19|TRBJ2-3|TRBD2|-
CASSKKTSGGLGSSTDTQYF
TGTGCCAGTAGTAAAAAGACTAGCGGGGGCCTGGGATCCAGCACAGATACGCAGTATTTT
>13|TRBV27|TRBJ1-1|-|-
CASSFRRNTEAFF
TGTGCCAGCAGTTTTCGGAGGAACACTGAAGCTTTCTTT
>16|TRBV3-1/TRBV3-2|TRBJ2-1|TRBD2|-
CASSPSGRMTYNEQFF
TGTGCCAGCAGCCCTAGCGGGAGGATGACCTACAATGAGCAGTTCTTC
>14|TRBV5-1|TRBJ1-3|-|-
CASSLDISGNTIYF
TGCGCCAGCAGCTTGGATATCTCTGGAAACACCATATATTTT
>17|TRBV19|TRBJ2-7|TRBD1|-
CASSGPTWTGVLRKQYF
TGTGCCAGTAGTGGACCGACTTGGACAGGAGTCCTACGAAAGCAGTACTTC
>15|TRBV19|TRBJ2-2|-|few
CASSIVAGNTGELFF
TGTGCCAGTAGTATAGTGGCAGGGAACACCGGGGAGCTGTTTTTT
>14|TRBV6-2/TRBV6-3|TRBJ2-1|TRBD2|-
CVSSYSGSYNEQFF
TGTGTCAGCAGTTACAGCGGGAGTTACAATGAGCAGTTCTTC
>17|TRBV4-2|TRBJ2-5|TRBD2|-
CASSHRLAGGNQETQYF
TGTGCCAGCAGCCATCGACTAGCGGGGGGGAATCAAGAGACCCAGTACTTC
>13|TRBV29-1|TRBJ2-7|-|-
CSVEDQGTGGQYF
TGCAGCGTTGAAGATCAAGGAACTGGAGGGCAGTACTTC
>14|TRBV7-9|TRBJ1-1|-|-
CASTSQQGGTEAFF
TGTGCCAGCACTTCCCAGCAGGGTGGCACTGAAGCTTTCTTT
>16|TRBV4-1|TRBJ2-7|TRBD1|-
CASSQAHGQANYEQYF
TGCGCCAGCAGCCAAGCCCATGGACAGGCTAACTACGAGCAGTACTTC
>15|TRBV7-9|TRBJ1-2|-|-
CASSRSGADNYGYTF
TGTGCCAGCAGCCGGAGCGGGGCGGATAACTATGGCTACACCTTC
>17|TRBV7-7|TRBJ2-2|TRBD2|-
CASSLDAGGQEAGELFF
TGTGCTAGCAGCTTAGACGCGGGGGGGCAAGAGGCCGGGGAGCTGTTTTTT
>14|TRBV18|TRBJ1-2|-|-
CASSPGRTAGGYTF
TGTGCCAGCTCACCAGGGCGGACAGCCGGTGGCTACACCTTC
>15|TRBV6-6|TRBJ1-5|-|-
CASRTGSPNNQPQHF
TGTGCCAGCAGGACCGGGTCCCCCAATAATCAGCCCCAGCATTTT
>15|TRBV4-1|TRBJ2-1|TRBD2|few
CASRQLAGAYNEQFF
TGCGCCAGCAGACAACTAGCGGGGGCTTACAATGAGCAGTTCTTC
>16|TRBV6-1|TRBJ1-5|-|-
CASSELGSWGNQPQHF
TGTGCCAGCAGTGAACTAGGCAGTTGGGGCAATCAGCCCCAGCATTTT
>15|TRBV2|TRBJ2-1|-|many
CANALGVGSYNEQFF
TGTGCCAATGCCTTAGGGGTTGGGTCCTACAATGAGCAGTTCTTC
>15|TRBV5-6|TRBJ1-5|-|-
CASSLWGLGNQPQHF
TGTGCCAGCAGCTTGTGGGGCCTGGGCAATCAGCCCCAGCATTTT
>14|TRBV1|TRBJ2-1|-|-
CTICGQGRGNEQFF
TGCACCATATGCGGACAGGGGAGAGGCAATGAGCAGTTCTTC
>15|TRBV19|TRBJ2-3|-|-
CASSIVEQGTDTQYF
TGTGCCAGTAGTATAGTGGAACAGGGCACAGATACGCAGTATTTT
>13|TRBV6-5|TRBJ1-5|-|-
CASSKTPNQPQHF
TGTGCCAGCAGTAAGACTCCAAATCAGCCCCAGCATTTT
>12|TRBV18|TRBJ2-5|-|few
CASSPSLETQYF
TGTGCCAGCTCACCAAGCCTAGAGACCCAGTACTTC